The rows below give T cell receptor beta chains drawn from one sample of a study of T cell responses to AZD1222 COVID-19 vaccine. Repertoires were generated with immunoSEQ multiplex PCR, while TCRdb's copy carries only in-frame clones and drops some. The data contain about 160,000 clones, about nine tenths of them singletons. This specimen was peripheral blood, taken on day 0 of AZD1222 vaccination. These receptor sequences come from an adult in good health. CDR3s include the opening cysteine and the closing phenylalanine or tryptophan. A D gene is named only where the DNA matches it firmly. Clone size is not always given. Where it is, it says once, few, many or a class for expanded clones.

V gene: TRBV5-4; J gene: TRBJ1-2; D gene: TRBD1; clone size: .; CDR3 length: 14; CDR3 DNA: TGTGCCAGCAGCTTAGGGGACAGGAACTATGGCTACACCTTC; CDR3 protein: CASSLGDRNYGYTF
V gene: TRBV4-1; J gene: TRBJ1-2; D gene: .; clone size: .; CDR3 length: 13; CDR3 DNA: TGCGCCAGCAGCTTAGACAGACTCTATGGCTACACCTTC; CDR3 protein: CASSLDRLYGYTF
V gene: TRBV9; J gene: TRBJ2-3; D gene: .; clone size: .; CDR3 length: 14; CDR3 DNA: TGTGCCAGCAGCGTTACCCACTTCGGGGATACGCAGTATTTT; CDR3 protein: CASSVTHFGDTQYF
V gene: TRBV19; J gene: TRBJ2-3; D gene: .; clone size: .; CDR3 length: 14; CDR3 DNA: TGTGCCAGTAGCCTCACTATAATCACAGATACGCAGTATTTT; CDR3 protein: CASSLTIITDTQYF
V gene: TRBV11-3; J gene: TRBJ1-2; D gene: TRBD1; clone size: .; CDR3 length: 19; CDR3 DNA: TGTGCCAGCTCCCTCCGCTTCGGGACAGGTTTTTTAGCTAACTATGGCTACACCTTC; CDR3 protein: CASSLRFGTGFLANYGYTF
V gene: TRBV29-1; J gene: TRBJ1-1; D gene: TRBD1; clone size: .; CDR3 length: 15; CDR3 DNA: TGCAGCGTTGAAGATCAGGGGGACATGAACACTGAAGCTTTCTTT; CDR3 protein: CSVEDQGDMNTEAFF
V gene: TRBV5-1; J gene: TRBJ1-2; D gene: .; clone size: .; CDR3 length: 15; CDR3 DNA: TGCGCCAGCTGGGGTTGGGGCCAGGATAACTATGGCTACACCTTC; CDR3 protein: CASWGWGQDNYGYTF
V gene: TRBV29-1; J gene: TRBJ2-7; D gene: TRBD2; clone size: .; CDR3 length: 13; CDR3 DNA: TGCAGCGTTGACACCGGGGGGGCCTACGAGCAGTACTTC; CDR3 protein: CSVDTGGAYEQYF
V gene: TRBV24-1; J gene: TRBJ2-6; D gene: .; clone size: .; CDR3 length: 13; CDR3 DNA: TGTGCCACCTCAGCCTCTGGGGCCAACGTCCTGACTTTC; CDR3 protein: CATSASGANVLTF
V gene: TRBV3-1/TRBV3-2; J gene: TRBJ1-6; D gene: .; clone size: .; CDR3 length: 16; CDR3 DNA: TGTGCCAGCAGCGCACCTTGGGGTAGGGGATTTTCACCCCTCCACTTT; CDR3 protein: CASSAPWGRGFSPLHF
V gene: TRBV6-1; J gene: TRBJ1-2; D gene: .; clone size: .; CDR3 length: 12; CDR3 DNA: TGTGCCAGCAGTGAAAACCACGGATTTAATACCTTC; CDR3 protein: CASSENHGFNTF
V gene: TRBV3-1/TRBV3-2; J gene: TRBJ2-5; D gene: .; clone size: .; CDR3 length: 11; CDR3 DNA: TGTGCCAGCAGCCTTAGCGAGACCCAGTACTTC; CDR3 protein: CASSLSETQYF
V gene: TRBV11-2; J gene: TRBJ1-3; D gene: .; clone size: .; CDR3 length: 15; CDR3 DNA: TGTGCCAGCAGCGCATGGAGTAGGTCTGGAAACACCATATATTTT; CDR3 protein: CASSAWSRSGNTIYF
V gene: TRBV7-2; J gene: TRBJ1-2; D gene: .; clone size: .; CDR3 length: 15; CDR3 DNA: TGTGCCAGCAGCCCCCGACAGGATTCTTACTATGGCTACACCTTC; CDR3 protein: CASSPRQDSYYGYTF
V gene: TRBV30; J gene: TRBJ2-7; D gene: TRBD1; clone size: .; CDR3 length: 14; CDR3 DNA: TGTGCCTGGAGTGGTTGGGACAGGGGTGGGAGATGGTACTTC; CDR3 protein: CAWSGWDRGGRWYF
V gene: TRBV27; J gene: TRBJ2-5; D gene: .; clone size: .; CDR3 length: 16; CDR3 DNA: TGTGCCAGCAGTTTAAACCCGGGACTTACTCAAGAGACCCAGTACTTC; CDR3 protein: CASSLNPGLTQETQYF
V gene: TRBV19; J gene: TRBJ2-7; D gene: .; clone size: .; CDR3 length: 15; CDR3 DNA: TGTGCCAGTAGTCTGGGGCGGGGGCCAACCTACGAGCAGTACTTC; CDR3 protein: CASSLGRGPTYEQYF
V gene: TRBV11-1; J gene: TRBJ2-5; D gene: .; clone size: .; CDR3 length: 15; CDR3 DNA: TGTGCCAGCAGCTTAGGCCCGACAGTGCAAGAGACCCAGTACTTC; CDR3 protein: CASSLGPTVQETQYF
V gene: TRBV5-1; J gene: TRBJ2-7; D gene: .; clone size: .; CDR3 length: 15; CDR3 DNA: TGCGCCAGCAGCCCCACGGCCGTCAAACTGGGGGAGCAGTACTTC; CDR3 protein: CASSPTAVKLGEQYF
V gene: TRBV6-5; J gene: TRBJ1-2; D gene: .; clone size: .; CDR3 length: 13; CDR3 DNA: TGTGCCAGCAGTCCCCCGCAGGGAAGAGGCTACACCTTC; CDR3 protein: CASSPPQGRGYTF
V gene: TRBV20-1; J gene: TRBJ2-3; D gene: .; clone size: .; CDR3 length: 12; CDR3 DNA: TGCAGTGCCAGTCCAAGCACAGATACGCAGTATTTT; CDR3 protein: CSASPSTDTQYF
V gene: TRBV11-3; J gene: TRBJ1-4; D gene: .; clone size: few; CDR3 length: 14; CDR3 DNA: TGTGCCAGCAGCTTCGGGGCTGTTAATGAAAAACTGTTTTTT; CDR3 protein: CASSFGAVNEKLFF
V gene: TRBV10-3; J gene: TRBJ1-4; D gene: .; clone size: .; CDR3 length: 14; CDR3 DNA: TGTGCCATCAGTGAGAACGGGGGCGGAGAAAAACTGTTTTTT; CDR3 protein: CAISENGGGEKLFF
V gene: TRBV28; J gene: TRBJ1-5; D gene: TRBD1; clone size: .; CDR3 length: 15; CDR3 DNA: TGTGCCAGCAGTCCCGGACAGGGAAGGGGTCAGCCCCAGCATTTT; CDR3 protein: CASSPGQGRGQPQHF
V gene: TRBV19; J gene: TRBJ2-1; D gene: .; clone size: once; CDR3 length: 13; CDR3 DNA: TGTGCCAGTCTCCCTTCCGGGGCGAATGAGCAGTTCTTC; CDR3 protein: CASLPSGANEQFF
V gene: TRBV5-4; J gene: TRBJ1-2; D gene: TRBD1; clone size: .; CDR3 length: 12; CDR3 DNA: TGTGCCAGCAGCACAATACAGGGGGGCTACACCTTC; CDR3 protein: CASSTIQGGYTF
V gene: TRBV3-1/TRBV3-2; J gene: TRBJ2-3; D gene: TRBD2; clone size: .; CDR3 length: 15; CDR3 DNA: TGTGCCAGCAGCCTTAGCGGGGGGTTGGGTGATACGCAGTATTTT; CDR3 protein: CASSLSGGLGDTQYF
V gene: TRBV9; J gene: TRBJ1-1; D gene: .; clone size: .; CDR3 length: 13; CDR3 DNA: TGTGCCAGCAGCGTAGCCCAGAACACTGAAGCTTTCTTT; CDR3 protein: CASSVAQNTEAFF
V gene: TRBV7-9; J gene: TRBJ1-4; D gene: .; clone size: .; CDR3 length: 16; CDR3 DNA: TGTGCCAGCAGCTCCTACCCGGGGGGGCCGGGGGAAAAACTGTTTTTT; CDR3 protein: CASSSYPGGPGEKLFF
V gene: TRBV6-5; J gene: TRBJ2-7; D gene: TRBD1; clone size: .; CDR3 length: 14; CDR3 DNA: TGTGCCAGCAGAGTCCGGACAGGCTTCTACGAGCAGTACTTC; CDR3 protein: CASRVRTGFYEQYF
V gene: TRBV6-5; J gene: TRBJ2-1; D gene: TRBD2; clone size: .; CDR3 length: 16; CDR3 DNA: TGTGCCAGCAGTTCTAGCGGGGGGGCCACTTACAATGAGCAGTTCTTC; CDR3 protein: CASSSSGGATYNEQFF
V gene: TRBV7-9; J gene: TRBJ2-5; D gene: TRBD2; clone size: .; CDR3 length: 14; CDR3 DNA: TGTGCCAGCAGCCTTAGCGGGGGTTACGAGACCCAGTACTTC; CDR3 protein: CASSLSGGYETQYF
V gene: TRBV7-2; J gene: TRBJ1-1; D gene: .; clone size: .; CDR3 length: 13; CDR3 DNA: TGTGCCAGCAGTTATTTTGGGAACACTGAAGCTTTCTTT; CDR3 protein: CASSYFGNTEAFF
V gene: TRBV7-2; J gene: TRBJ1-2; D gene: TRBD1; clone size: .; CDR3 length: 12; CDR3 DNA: TGTGCCAGCAGCTCACAGGGGTATGGCTACACCTTC; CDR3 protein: CASSSQGYGYTF
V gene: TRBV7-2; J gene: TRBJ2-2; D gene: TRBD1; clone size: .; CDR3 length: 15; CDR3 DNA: TGTGCCAGCAGCTTAGTCCCAGGGGGAGCCGGGGAGCTGTTTTTT; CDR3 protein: CASSLVPGGAGELFF
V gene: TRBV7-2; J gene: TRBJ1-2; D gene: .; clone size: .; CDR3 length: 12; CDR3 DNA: TGTGCCAGCAGCCCGGACGGATATGGCTACACCTTC; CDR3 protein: CASSPDGYGYTF
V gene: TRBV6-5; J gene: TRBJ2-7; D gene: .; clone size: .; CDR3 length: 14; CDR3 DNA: TGTGCCAGCGGACCAGGGGAGAAAGTCTACGAGCAGTACTTC; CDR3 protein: CASGPGEKVYEQYF
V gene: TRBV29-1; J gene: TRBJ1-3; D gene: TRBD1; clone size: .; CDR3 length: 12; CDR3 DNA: TGCAGCGGTGGGACAGGGGAAAACACCATATATTTT; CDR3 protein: CSGGTGENTIYF
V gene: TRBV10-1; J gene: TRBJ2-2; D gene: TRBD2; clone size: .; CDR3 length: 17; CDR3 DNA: TGCGCCAGCAGAACCGGGACTAGCGGCTCGAACACCGGGGAGCTGTTTTTT; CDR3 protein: CASRTGTSGSNTGELFF
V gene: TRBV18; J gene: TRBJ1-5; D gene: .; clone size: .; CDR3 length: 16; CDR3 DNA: TGTGCCAGCTCACCCAGTCGGGGGCAAAGCAATCAGCCCCAGCATTTT; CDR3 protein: CASSPSRGQSNQPQHF
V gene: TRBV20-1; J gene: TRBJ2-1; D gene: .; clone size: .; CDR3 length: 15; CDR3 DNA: TGCAGTGCTAGTATACCCGGGACTCGGCTCCGGGAGCAGTTCTTC; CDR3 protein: CSASIPGTRLREQFF
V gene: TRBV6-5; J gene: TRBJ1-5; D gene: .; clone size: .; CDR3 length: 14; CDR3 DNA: TGTGCCAGCAGACCTGGACAGAGCAATCAGCCCCAGCATTTT; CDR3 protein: CASRPGQSNQPQHF
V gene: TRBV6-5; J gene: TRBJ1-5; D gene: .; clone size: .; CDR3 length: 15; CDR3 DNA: TGTGCCAGCAGTTTAGGAGGACATAGCAATCAGCCCCAGCATTTT; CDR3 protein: CASSLGGHSNQPQHF
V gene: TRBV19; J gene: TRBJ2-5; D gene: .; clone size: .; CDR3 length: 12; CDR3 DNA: TGTGCCAGTCTCGGGGTAGAAGAGACCCAGTACTTC; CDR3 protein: CASLGVEETQYF
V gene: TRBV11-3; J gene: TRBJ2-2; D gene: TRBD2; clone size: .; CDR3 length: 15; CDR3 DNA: TGTGCCAGCAGCTTAGGCGGGGGAACAACCGGGGAGCTGTTTTTT; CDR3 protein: CASSLGGGTTGELFF
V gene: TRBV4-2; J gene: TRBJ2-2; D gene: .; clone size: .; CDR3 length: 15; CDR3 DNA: TGTGCCAGCAGCCAAGATGGCATGTCCACCGGGGAGCTGTTTTTT; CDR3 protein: CASSQDGMSTGELFF
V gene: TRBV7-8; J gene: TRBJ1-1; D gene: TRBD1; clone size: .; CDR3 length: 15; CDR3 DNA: TGTGCCAGCAGCCGGACAGGGACCAGGAACACTGAAGCTTTCTTT; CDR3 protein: CASSRTGTRNTEAFF
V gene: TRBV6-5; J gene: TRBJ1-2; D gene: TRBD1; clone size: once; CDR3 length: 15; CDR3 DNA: TGTGCCAGCAGTTCCCTCGCCGGGACAGGATATGGCTACACCTTC; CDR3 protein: CASSSLAGTGYGYTF